The 21 T cell receptor beta chains presented below share a single source sample, sequenced in a study of blood T cell repertoires in COVID-19. Only in-frame clones appear in the TCRdb table, and some are missing; sequencing was by immunoSEQ multiplex PCR. Of roughly 200,000 clones listed, around 87% are singletons. The sequenced sample consisted of peripheral blood. These receptor sequences come from a man aged 50-60 years with acute or convalescent COVID-19.

J is TRBJ2-3 and V is TRBV7-2, with TRBD2 identical over 9 bases. The CDR3 loop spans 16 amino acids. CDR1 and CDR2 (germline): SGHTA, FQGNSA. Unmatched junction bases numbered 5, after V lost 2 bases and J lost 2 bases. The CDR3 DNA follows: TGTGCCAGCAGCTTAAAGGCGGGGGGGCTCACAGATACGCAGTATTTT. Protein sequence: CASSLKAGGLTDTQYF.

The chain has TRBV3-1 (or the pseudogene TRBV3-2) and TRBJ2-5; 8 nucleotides align to TRBD2. The CDR3 has 14 amino acids. From germline, CDR1 is LGHDT and CDR2 YNNKEL (reference sequence). The trim removed 7 bases at V and 2 bases at J, leaving 6 bases unmatched. The CDR3 sequence is CASTLSGIQETQYF. CDR3 bases: TGTGCCAGCACCCTTAGCGGGATACAAGAGACCCAGTACTTC.

This rearrangement joins TRBV28 to TRBJ1-2; D call uncertain. Between the trimmed V and J ends, which lost 2 bases and 8 bases, there was a span of 6 bases. CDR3 length: 11 amino acids. Germline V CDR1 and CDR2: MDHEN, SYDVKM. This CDR3 is CASSLGSGYTF. In DNA form, the CDR3 reads TGTGCCAGCAGTTTAGGGAGCGGCTACACCTTC.

The chain has TRBV27 and TRBJ2-3, with D perhaps TRBD2 (6 bases). The CDR3 extends over 12 amino acids. The germline V and J ends were trimmed by 8 bases and 1 base, with 7 bases remaining between them. CDR1 is MNHEY, CDR2 SMNVEV, per germline (reference sequence). The CDR3 DNA reads as TGTGCCAGCTGGGGGGGCACAGATACGCAGTATTTT. It codes for CASWGGTDTQYF.

This chain links TRBV28 with TRBJ2-6; unclear D gene. V lost 7 bases, J lost 0 bases, and 13 bases lay in between. The V gene's germline CDR1 is MDHEN and CDR2 SYDVKM. The CDR3 consists of 16 residues. The CDR3 reads CASTVGLSSGANVLTF. DNA of the CDR3: TGTGCCAGCACTGTGGGCCTGAGCTCTGGGGCCAACGTCCTGACTTTC.

About this clone: One end of the junction is discordant with germline, which a read error may explain. This chain uses TRBV18 with TRBJ2-2, with 9 bases that match TRBD1. Germline V CDR1 and CDR2: KGHSH, LQKENI. The CDR3 is 18 residues long. The CDR3 loop reads CASSPLQLGTGYTGELFF. The CDR3 nucleotides read TGTGCCAGCTCCCCACTACAACTGGGGACAGGGTACACCGGGGAGCTGTTTTTT. Full variable domain (remainder filled in from reference TRBV18 and TRBJ2-2): NAGVMQNPRHLVRRRGQEARLRCSPMKGHSHVYWYRQLPEEGLKFMVYLQKENIIDESGMPKERFSAEFPKEGPSILRIQQVVRGDSAAYFCASSPLQLGTGYTGELFFGEGSRLTVL.

The chain uses TRBV19 and TRBJ1-5, with 7 bases lining up with TRBD1. The CDR3 loop spans 12 amino acids. CDR1 is LNHDA, CDR2 SQIVND, per germline (reference sequence). The CDR3 bases are TGTGCTACAGGGACAGACAATCAGCCCCAGCATTTT. The encoded protein is CATGTDNQPQHF.

The chain carries TRBV10-3 and TRBJ1-2, with TRBD1 matching 7 bases. There are 15 residues in the CDR3. Germline assignment: CDR1 ENHRY and CDR2 SYGVKD. The ends lost 0 bases at V and 4 bases at J; junction bases unmatched: 5. Written as DNA, the CDR3 is TGTGCCATCAGTGAGTCGACAGGGTCTTTCTATGGCTACACCTTC. Protein sequence: CAISESTGSFYGYTF.

The CDR3 region has the DNA TGCGCCAGCAGCTTGGAACAGGGGCCCTACGAGCAGTACTTC. Translation gives CASSLEQGPYEQYF. The chain recombines TRBV5-1 with TRBJ2-7, with 7 bases fitting TRBD1. This CDR3 has 14 residues. Germline V lookup: CDR1 SGHRS, CDR2 YFSETQ. V gave up 0 bases and J gave up 2 bases; unmatched junction bases: 2. The variable domain in full, with the rest retrieved from reference TRBV5-1 and TRBJ2-7, is KAGVTQTPRYLIKTRGQQVTLSCSPISGHRSVSWYQQTPGQGLQFLFEYFSETQRNKGNFPGRFSGRQFSNSRSEMNVSTLELGDSALYLCASSLEQGPYEQYFGPGTRLTVT.

The chain employs TRBV4-1 and TRBJ1-1, with TRBD1 matching over 9 bases. With V trimmed by 1 base and J by 5 bases, 8 bases remained unmatched. Per the germline V gene, CDR1 is MGHRA and CDR2 is YSYEKL. This CDR3 is built from 16 residues. CDR3 in amino acids: CASSQGPGQGWTEAFF. The DNA for the CDR3 is TGCGCCAGCAGCCAAGGTCCGGGACAGGGATGGACTGAAGCTTTCTTT.

V gene TRBV10-3 combines with J gene TRBJ2-3; no clear D. Trimming removed 0 bases from V and 3 bases from J, with 7 bases in between. CDR1 and CDR2 from the germline V gene are ENHRY and SYGVKD. This CDR3 contains 14 residues. The CDR3 DNA is TGTGCCATCAGTGAGTCGGTGAGAACAGATACGCAGTATTTT. It yields the protein CAISESVRTDTQYF.

CDR3 coding DNA: TGTGCCAGCAGCTTAGTTCTAGCGGGAGGCCCTGGGGCCAACGTCCTGACTTTC. It translates to CASSLVLAGGPGANVLTF. The genes are TRBV11-2 and TRBJ2-6; TRBD2 matches 11 bases. Germline lookup yields CDR1 SGHAT and CDR2 FQNNGV. With 1 base clipped from V and 2 bases from J, the junction kept 4 bases outside the gene matches. The CDR3 contains 18 residues.

This chain links TRBV3-1 (or the pseudogene TRBV3-2) with TRBJ1-5; D not certain. Germline values: CDR1 LGHDT, CDR2 YNNKEL (reference sequence). The CDR3 has 15 amino acids. V was trimmed by 2 bases and J by 2 bases, leaving 10 bases between them. CDR3 amino acids: CASSQKGGGNQPQHF. CDR3 in DNA: TGTGCCAGCAGCCAAAAGGGCGGGGGCAATCAGCCCCAGCATTTT.

Here the CDR3 reads CASSLQGAGTEAFF. Written as DNA, the CDR3 is TGCGCCAGCAGCTTACAGGGGGCAGGAACTGAAGCTTTCTTT. The chain is built from TRBV5-1 and TRBJ1-1; 9 bases are shared with TRBD1. Germline loops: CDR1 SGHRS, CDR2 YFSETQ. The junction had 4 bases not matched to a gene; V was cut back by 2 bases and J by 5 bases. The CDR3 loop spans 14 amino acids.

This clone occurred once. The chain combines TRBV11-2 with TRBJ1-3; D remains ambiguous. The CDR3 runs 16 residues. The V end was cut by 0 bases, the J end by 0 bases, with 9 bases between. Germline CDR1 and CDR2: SGHAT and FQNNGV. CDR3 in DNA: TGTGCCAGCAGCTTAGATAGTCAAGCCTCTGGAAACACCATATATTTT. Translated: CASSLDSQASGNTIYF.

The rearrangement joins TRBV2 to TRBJ1-2; possibly TRBD1 for D (6 bases). Looked up from germline, CDR1 is SNHLY and CDR2 is FYNNEI. V was shortened by 8 bases and J by 4 bases, with 14 bases between the two germline ends. CDR3 length: 13 amino acids. The CDR3 bases are TGTGCCAGCGAGGGACAAGTATTCTATGGCTACACCTTC. Encoded protein: CASEGQVFYGYTF.

The chain recombines TRBV24-1 with TRBJ1-3; unclear D gene. CDR3 length: 14 residues. The V gene lost 6 bases and the J gene lost 0 bases, with 8 bases spanning the gap. Germline assignment: CDR1 KGHDR and CDR2 SFDVKD. The CDR3: CATSPGTSGNTIYF. The CDR3, as DNA: TGTGCCACCAGTCCGGGAACCTCTGGAAACACCATATATTTT.

This clone was seen just once. The rearrangement uses TRBV10-2 and TRBJ2-1; 8 nucleotides align to TRBD2. The CDR3 covers 15 residues. Germline V CDR1 and CDR2: WSHSY, SAAADI. V trimming: 7 bases; J trimming: 2 bases; junction bases outside the gene matches: 7. DNA of the CDR3: TGCGCCAGCATTCTCGGACTAGCCCCCTACAATGAGCAGTTCTTC. Translated: CASILGLAPYNEQFF.

The chain recombines TRBV10-3 with TRBJ2-1; 10 positions match TRBD1. V lost 7 bases, J lost 9 bases, and 9 bases stayed unmatched. This CDR3 is built from 14 residues. Germline CDR1 and CDR2: ENHRY and SYGVKD. The CDR3 is CAITDRTGGGEQFF. CDR3 coding DNA: TGTGCCATCACTGACAGGACAGGGGGGGGTGAGCAGTTCTTC.

The rearrangement joins TRBV6-5 to TRBJ2-1, with 8 nucleotides matching TRBD2. From germline, CDR1 is MNHEY and CDR2 SVGAGI. The CDR3 consists of 15 residues. V shed 3 bases and J 8 bases; nucleotides not matched to a gene: 9. The DNA of the CDR3 is TGTGCCAGCAGTTATGGGGCTAGCGGGTCCGATGAGCAGTTCTTC. Encoded protein: CASSYGASGSDEQFF.

The chain links TRBV30 to TRBJ2-5; unclear D gene. The CDR3 has 13 amino acids. Germline assignment: CDR1 GTSNPN and CDR2 SVGIG (reference sequence). V shed 2 bases and J shed 4 bases, with 11 bases lying between them. The CDR3 coding sequence is TGTGCCTGGAGTTTGAGGATTGGAGAGACCCAGTACTTC. As protein: CAWSLRIGETQYF.